Below are 27 T cell receptor beta chains sequenced from a single sample in a study of glioma-infiltrating T cells after dendritic cell vaccination. Produced via immunoSEQ multiplex PCR; TCRdb's table is partial and in-frame only. The table has about 82,000 clones, approximately 90% seen once. Sequences were derived from blood, sampled before dendritic cell vaccination. Receptor source: a human donor with glioblastoma.

The CDR3 protein is CASGFGGGGANVLTF. CDR3 bases: TGCGCCAGCGGGTTTGGGGGAGGCGGGGCCAACGTCCTGACTTTC. The chain employs TRBV5-1 and TRBJ2-6; TRBD2 might be the D (6 bases). This CDR3 is built from 15 residues. Germline CDR1 and CDR2: SGHRS and YFSETQ. V lost 7 bases and J lost 4, with 15 bases in between.

This rearrangement joins TRBV5-5 to TRBJ1-6, with TRBD1 matching over 9 bases. Unmatched junction bases numbered 6, after V lost 2 bases and J lost 9 bases. CDR1 is SGHKS, CDR2 YYEKEE, per germline (reference sequence). The CDR3 sequence is 15 residues long. DNA for the CDR3: TGTGCCAGCAGCTTAAACAGGGGGCACGGTTCACCCCTCCACTTT. Translated: CASSLNRGHGSPLHF.

The J gene is TRBJ2-7, the V gene TRBV6-6; D gene ambiguous. Germline CDR1 and CDR2: MNHNY and SVGAGI (reference sequence). CDR3 length: 13 residues. V dropped 1 base and J dropped 2 bases, with 6 bases sitting between them. CDR3 sequence (DNA): TGTGCCAGCAGTTACTGCCGAGCCTACGAGCAGTACTTC. This encodes CASSYCRAYEQYF.

Of note for this clone: A read error may account for a junction end that differs from germline. The sample holds other DNA sequences that translate to the same CDR3. The chain links TRBV15 to TRBJ1-6, with 9 bases that match TRBD1. CDR1 is LNHNV, CDR2 YYDKDF, per germline (reference sequence). This CDR3 is 16 amino acids long. The CDR3 region has the DNA TGTGCCACCAGCAGAGATACGACAGGGGGTAATTCCCCCCTCCACTTT. Amino acid sequence: CATSRDTTGGNSPLHF.

The genes are TRBV30 and TRBJ1-1; tentative D call: TRBD1 (6 bases). The CDR3 consists of 18 residues. Germline CDR1 GTSNPN, CDR2 SVGIG (reference sequence). V was cut by 0 bases and J by 9 bases, with 29 bases left in between. For the CDR3, the DNA is TGTGCCTGGAGTGTATGGGTCCCTTACAGGGTTAAGGAGCCTCAAGCTTTCTTT. The encoded protein is CAWSVWVPYRVKEPQAFF.

V is TRBV6-1 and J is TRBJ2-3, with 11 bases lining up with TRBD2. The CDR3 runs 15 residues. Germline loops: CDR1 MNHNS, CDR2 SASEGT. After removal of 6 bases from V and 6 bases from J, the junction contained 8 bases not matched to a gene. The CDR3 here is CASSATSGSRDTQYF. CDR3 bases: TGTGCCAGCAGCGCAACTAGCGGGAGTCGGGATACGCAGTATTTT.

The chain couples TRBV19 to TRBJ1-4; 8 bases fit TRBD1. Germline CDR1 and CDR2: LNHDA and SQIVND (reference sequence). The CDR3 runs 14 residues. Trimming removed 1 base from V and 7 bases from J; junction bases left unmatched: 2. The CDR3 protein is CASSIGTGSEKLFF. CDR3 nucleotides: TGTGCCAGTAGTATAGGGACAGGGTCTGAAAAACTGTTTTTT.

The genes are TRBV27 and TRBJ2-1; 7 bases match TRBD2. From germline, CDR1 is MNHEY and CDR2 SMNVEV (reference sequence). Unmatched junction bases numbered 7, after V lost 5 bases and J lost 6 bases. The CDR3 has 14 residues. The CDR3 nucleotides are TGTGCCAGCAGTCCTCTGGCGGGGGTCAATGAGCAGTTCTTC. It codes for CASSPLAGVNEQFF.

The chain joins TRBV5-4 to TRBJ2-2, with TRBD1 matching 9 bases. In germline, CDR1 is SGHNT, CDR2 YYREEE (reference sequence). The CDR3 contains 17 residues. V gave up 4 bases and J gave up 2 bases; unmatched junction bases: 9. CDR3 bases: TGTGCCAGCAGCCTACCGGGACAGGGAACAAACACCGGGGAGCTGTTTTTT. Protein sequence: CASSLPGQGTNTGELFF.

The gene calls are TRBV15 and TRBJ2-5; D unclear. The germline V gene has CDR1 LNHNV and CDR2 YYDKDF (reference sequence). CDR3 size: 19 residues. The ends were cut back, 1 base at V and 4 bases at J, with 25 bases in the middle. The CDR3, as DNA: TGTGCCACCAGCAGAGGACATCGTCAGGCAAGCAGTCAATCAGAGACCCAGTACTTC. Its protein product is CATSRGHRQASSQSETQYF.

This clone was found once. The chain is built from TRBV19 and TRBJ2-3, with 10 bases fitting TRBD2. J gave up 0 bases and V 5 bases, and 8 bases lay outside the gene matches. In germline, CDR1 is LNHDA, CDR2 SQIVND (reference sequence). The CDR3 runs 17 residues. In DNA form, the CDR3 reads TGTGCCAGTAGTCCCCGGACTAGCGGAATGAGCACAGATACGCAGTATTTT. This codes for CASSPRTSGMSTDTQYF.

The CDR3 DNA reads TGTGCCAGCAGTGAAGGGGGGACTAGCGGGGGACTTGGGGAGACCCAGTACTTC. It specifies CASSEGGTSGGLGETQYF. The gene calls are TRBV2 and TRBJ2-5, with TRBD2 matching over 14 bases. The length of the CDR3 is 18 residues. In germline, CDR1 is SNHLY, CDR2 FYNNEI. Trimming removed 1 base from V and 5 bases from J; junction bases left unmatched: 9.

The rearrangement uses TRBV6-1 and TRBJ2-3; 15 positions match TRBD2. Germline loops: CDR1 MNHNS, CDR2 SASEGT. Losses at the gene ends were 3 bases for V and 4 bases for J; bases not matched to a gene: 2. There are 16 residues in the CDR3. The CDR3 loop reads CASSDRTSGGADTQYF. CDR3 sequence (DNA): TGTGCCAGCAGTGACAGGACTAGCGGGGGGGCAGATACGCAGTATTTT.

The chain carries TRBV2 and TRBJ1-1; D is ambiguous. This CDR3 comprises 14 residues. Between the trimmed V and J ends, which lost 9 bases and 1 base, there was a span of 15 bases. CDR1 and CDR2 from the germline V gene are SNHLY and FYNNEI. CDR3: CASSPGWGNTEAFF. The CDR3 DNA reads TGTGCCAGTTCCCCGGGGTGGGGGAACACTGAAGCTTTCTTT.

This chain uses TRBV30 with TRBJ2-1; 7 bases match TRBD2. Losses at the gene ends were 3 bases for V and 5 bases for J; bases not matched to a gene: 4. The V gene's germline CDR1 is GTSNPN and CDR2 SVGIG (reference sequence). The CDR3 has 13 residues. The CDR3 DNA reads as TGTGCCTGGAGGCGCCTAGCGGACAATGAGCAGTTCTTC. It codes for CAWRRLADNEQFF.

This sequence joins TRBV10-2 and TRBJ2-1; TRBD2 aligns across 9 bases. CDR1 WSHSY and CDR2 SAAADI come from the germline V gene. Trimming at V came to 6 bases and at J to 7 bases, leaving 7 bases not matched to a gene. The CDR3 has 14 residues. The CDR3, as DNA: TGCGCCAGCAGGGCTAGCGGGATCGGAAATGAGCAGTTCTTC. It encodes CASRASGIGNEQFF.

Only one count was recorded for this clone. Other DNA sequences in the same sample also yield this CDR3. V usage is TRBV19 and J usage is TRBJ1-1; a weak D match, TRBD1 (6 bases). The CDR3 totals 14 residues. Germline assignment: CDR1 LNHDA and CDR2 SQIVND (reference sequence). The V end lost 0 bases, the J end lost 6 bases, and 11 bases lay between the germline ends. The CDR3 region has the DNA TGTGCCAGTAGTATAGAAGGCAGGGGCCCTGAAGCTTTCTTT. This codes for CASSIEGRGPEAFF.

This clone was observed a handful of times. J is TRBJ1-1 and V is TRBV5-1; unclear D gene. V gave up 0 bases and J gave up 0 bases, with 6 bases separating them. The germline V gene has CDR1 SGHRS and CDR2 YFSETQ. The CDR3 is 14 residues long. The CDR3 spells CASSLDGMNTEAFF. The DNA for the CDR3 is TGCGCCAGCAGCTTGGACGGGATGAACACTGAAGCTTTCTTT.

The V and J genes are TRBV6-6 and TRBJ2-5; 8 bases align to TRBD1. The V segment lost 10 bases and the J segment 5 bases; nucleotides outside the gene matches: 12. The CDR3 covers 14 residues. Looked up from germline, CDR1 is MNHNY and CDR2 is SVGAGI (reference sequence). The DNA of the CDR3 is TGTGCCACTGGACAGGGCCAGGGAGCGGAGACCCAGTACTTC. Its protein is CATGQGQGAETQYF.

The chain employs TRBV6-5 and TRBJ2-2; a possible D gene is TRBD2 (6 bases). This CDR3 is built from 13 residues. Germline V gene lookup returns CDR1 MNHEY and CDR2 SVGAGI. Trimming removed 5 bases at V and 5 bases at J, with 9 bases between. CDR3 loop: CASSNRGTGELFF. The CDR3 DNA sequence: TGTGCCAGCAGTAACCGGGGGACCGGGGAGCTGTTTTTT.

The genes are TRBV6-4 and TRBJ2-7; 10 bases are shared with TRBD2. The CDR3 runs 20 residues. V lost 10 bases and J lost 0; bases outside the gene matches: 24. The germline V gene encodes CDR1 MRHNA and CDR2 SNTAGT. CDR3 protein: CATWKRIGLAVLASSYEQYF. CDR3 in DNA: TGTGCCACCTGGAAACGTATAGGACTAGCGGTTCTAGCCAGCTCCTACGAGCAGTACTTC.

V and J are TRBV11-3 and TRBJ2-7; D might be TRBD1 (6 bases). Germline V lookup: CDR1 SGHNT, CDR2 YENEEA. CDR3 length: 13 residues. The V gene lost 6 bases and the J gene lost 6 bases, with 15 bases spanning the gap. CDR3 coding DNA: TGTGCCAGCAGTTTAACAGGGTTTGGCGAGCAGTACTTC. This translates into CASSLTGFGEQYF.

The chain links TRBV7-9 to TRBJ2-4; possible D gene TRBD1, 5 bases. The CDR3 totals 12 residues. Trimming removed 4 bases from V and 5 bases from J, with 6 bases in between. From germline, CDR1 is SEHNR and CDR2 FQNEAQ (reference sequence). The DNA for the CDR3 is TGTGCCAGCAGCTCGACAGAAAACATTCAGTACTTC. This codes for CASSSTENIQYF. Full variable domain (rest looked up from reference TRBV7-9 and TRBJ2-4): DTGVSQNPRHKITKRGQNVTFRCDPISEHNRLYWYRQTLGQGPEFLTYFQNEAQLEKSRLLSDRFSAERPKGSFSTLEIQRTEQGDSAMYLCASSSTENIQYFGAGTRLSVL.

The CDR3 region has the DNA TGCGCCAGCAGCCCGGACACCATGAACACTGAAGCTTTCTTT. It translates to CASSPDTMNTEAFF. V usage is TRBV5-1 and J usage is TRBJ1-1; TRBD1 might be the D (5 bases). Trimming shortened V by 4 bases and J by 0 bases, and 10 bases separated the two germline ends. In germline, CDR1 is SGHRS, CDR2 YFSETQ. This CDR3 has 14 amino acids.

The CDR3 loop reads CASSPSRLSTDTQYF. CDR3 bases: TGTGCCAGCTCACCTTCCAGGCTGAGCACAGATACGCAGTATTTT. The gene calls are TRBV18 and TRBJ2-3, with D uncertain. Germline loops: CDR1 KGHSH, CDR2 LQKENI. The CDR3 totals 15 residues. Trimming left V 3 bases short and J 0 bases short, with 10 bases between.

The chain couples TRBV2 to TRBJ1-2; 8 bases agree with TRBD1. This CDR3 spans 16 amino acids. Germline V CDR1 and CDR2: SNHLY, FYNNEI. The J segment lost 8 bases and the V segment lost 7 bases, leaving 18 bases of the junction unmatched. The CDR3 bases are TGTGCCAGCATCTATTTTTCAGGGGGCGAGGGTCAGGGCTACACCTTC. Residues: CASIYFSGGEGQGYTF.

This clone was seen a few times. V is TRBV11-2 and J is TRBJ1-2, with a weak D call TRBD1 (6 bases). Germline loops: CDR1 SGHAT, CDR2 FQNNGV. The ends were cut back, 5 bases at V and 2 bases at J, with 9 bases in the middle. CDR3 length: 13 amino acids. The CDR3 sequence is CASSTGQNYGYTF. CDR3 DNA: TGTGCCAGCAGCACCGGACAGAACTATGGCTACACCTTC.